Listed below are T cell receptor beta chains from one sample, sequenced in a study of blood T cell repertoires in COVID-19. The method was immunoSEQ multiplex PCR; TCRdb's version includes in-frame clones alone and lacks a portion of them. The data hold 60,000 to 65,000 clones, with 70% to 80% observed a single time. Sequenced material: peripheral blood. The receptors shown here come from a man aged 55-75 years with acute or convalescent COVID-19. The conserved cysteine and the conserved F or W are not part of the CDR3 here. Each record gives: J gene, V gene, CDR3 protein.

>TRBJ2-1|TRBV2
ASNLRSSPYNEQF
>TRBJ2-5|TRBV15
ATSREGGTAEIWETQY
>TRBJ1-1|TRBV5-5
ASSPVARQTNTEAF
>TRBJ2-5|TRBV6-5
ASSLGQGTGETQY
>TRBJ2-3|TRBV7-2
ASSLDNAGGADTQY
>TRBJ1-5|TRBV30
AWSVERGLGNQPQH
>TRBJ2-3|TRBV10-1
ASSEGTSRSTDTQY
>TRBJ2-7|TRBV7-2
ASSLGRIEQY
>TRBJ2-5|TRBV27
ASSWGQTVATQY
>TRBJ1-2|TRBV19
ASSIGGSGGYT
>TRBJ2-1|TRBV30
AGGRQVGNEQF
>TRBJ1-1|TRBV3-1/TRBV3-2
ASSHPQGRTSEAF
>TRBJ2-3|TRBV21-1
ASSKSPAGEADTQY
>TRBJ1-5|TRBV6-2/TRBV6-3
ASSRDKNQPQH
>TRBJ2-2|TRBV9
ASSVALAGAVGELF
>TRBJ2-7|TRBV10-3
AISAGTGPYEQY
>TRBJ2-7|TRBV3-1/TRBV3-2
ASRHSAGTTY
>TRBJ1-1|TRBV14
ASSERNRGNTEAF
>TRBJ1-5|TRBV27
ASSLSGQWRLGQPQH
>TRBJ2-3|TRBV10-3
AISNTGERTDTQY
>TRBJ2-1|TRBV5-1
ASSFPSGNEQF
>TRBJ2-1|TRBV28
ASSPPLREGQF
>TRBJ2-1|TRBV7-2
ASSFRYEQF
>TRBJ1-1|TRBV7-3
ASSLTYQAEAF
>TRBJ1-1|TRBV7-8
ASSLETGWSTEAF
>TRBJ2-1|TRBV6-2/TRBV6-3
ASSIRRGGGQF
>TRBJ2-1|TRBV12-5
ASGLAGTPYNEQF